This T cell receptor (beta chain) emerged from a study of shared clonotypes between healthy human individuals. Assay: immunoSEQ multiplex PCR; the TCRdb copy retains only in-frame clones and omits some. Here the sample spans some 2.4 million clones, 93% being singletons. CDR3 length: 15 residues. Germline V gene data show CDR1 as LNHDA and CDR2 as SQIVND (reference sequence). With 5 bases clipped from V and 5 bases from J, the junction kept 10 bases outside the gene matches. The sequenced material came from naive CD4+ T cells from PBMCs. Regarding subset: CD45RA+ positively selected. The chain has TRBV19 and TRBJ2-5; the match to TRBD1 covers 8 bases. The sequence was obtained from a man younger than 35 in good health. Some clones in this sample may be carry-over from other donors' samples. The CDR3 sequence: CASSPEDRVGETQYF. The DNA of the CDR3 is TGTGCCAGTAGTCCCGAGGACAGGGTAGGGGAGACCCAGTACTTC.